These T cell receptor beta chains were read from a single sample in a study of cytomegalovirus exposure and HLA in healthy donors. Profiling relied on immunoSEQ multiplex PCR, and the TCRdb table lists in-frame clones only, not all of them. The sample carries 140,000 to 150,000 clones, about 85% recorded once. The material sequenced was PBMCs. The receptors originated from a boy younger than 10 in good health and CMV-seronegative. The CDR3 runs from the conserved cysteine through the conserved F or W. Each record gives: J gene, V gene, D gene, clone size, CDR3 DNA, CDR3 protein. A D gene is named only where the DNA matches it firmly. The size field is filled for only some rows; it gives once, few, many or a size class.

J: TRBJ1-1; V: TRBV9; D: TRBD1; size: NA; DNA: TGTGCCAGCAGCCGACAGGGGCTCACTGAAGCTTTCTTT; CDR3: CASSRQGLTEAFF
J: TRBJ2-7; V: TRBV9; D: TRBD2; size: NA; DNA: TGTGCCAGCAGCAGGGGCGGGAGTCCCGAGCAGTACTTC; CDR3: CASSRGGSPEQYF
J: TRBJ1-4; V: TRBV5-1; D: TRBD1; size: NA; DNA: TGCGCCAGCAGCACAGAGACAGGGCTAGATGAAAAACTGTTTTTT; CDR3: CASSTETGLDEKLFF
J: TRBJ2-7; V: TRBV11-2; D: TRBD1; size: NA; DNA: TGTGCCAGCAGCTCAAGGGGACAGGGGATCGCCTACGAGCAGTACTTC; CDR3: CASSSRGQGIAYEQYF
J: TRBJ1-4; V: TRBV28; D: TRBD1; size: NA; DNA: TGTGCCAGCGACGCAGGGGGTTTAAATGAAAAACTGTTTTTT; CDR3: CASDAGGLNEKLFF
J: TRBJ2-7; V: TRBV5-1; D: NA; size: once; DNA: TGCGCCAGCAGCTTTTCAGGGTACTACGAGCAGTACTTC; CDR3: CASSFSGYYEQYF
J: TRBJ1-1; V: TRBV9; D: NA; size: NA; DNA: TGTGCCAGCAGGCAGGGCAACACTGAAGCTTTCTTT; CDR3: CASRQGNTEAFF
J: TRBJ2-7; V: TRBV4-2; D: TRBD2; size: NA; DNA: TGTGCCAGCAGCCAAGTAGCGGGGGTAATCGAGCAGTACTTC; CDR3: CASSQVAGVIEQYF
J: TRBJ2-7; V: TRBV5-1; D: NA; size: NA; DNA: TGCGCCAGCAGCTTGGATCCAGGGCCCTCCGGGGAGCAGTACTTC; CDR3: CASSLDPGPSGEQYF
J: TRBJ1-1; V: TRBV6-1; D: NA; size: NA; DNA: TGTGCCAGCAGTGAATTGAGAGGGTTAACTTTCTTT; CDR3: CASSELRGLTFF
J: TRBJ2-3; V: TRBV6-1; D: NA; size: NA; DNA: TGTGCCAGCAGGGACTACACAGATACGCAGTATTTT; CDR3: CASRDYTDTQYF
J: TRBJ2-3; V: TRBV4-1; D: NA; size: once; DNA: TGCGCCAGCAGCCGCTGGAGAACAGATACGCAGTATTTT; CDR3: CASSRWRTDTQYF
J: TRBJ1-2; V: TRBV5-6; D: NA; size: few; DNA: TGTGCCAGCAGCGCCACCGGAGCGTATGGCTACACCTTC; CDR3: CASSATGAYGYTF
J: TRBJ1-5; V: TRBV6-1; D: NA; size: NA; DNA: TGTGCCAGCAGCTCAGGGAATTGGGCTCAGCCCCAGCATTTT; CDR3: CASSSGNWAQPQHF
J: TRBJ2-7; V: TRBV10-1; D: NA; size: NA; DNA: TGCGCCAGCAGTGGTTATCGGGGGAAGTCCTACGAGCAGTACTTC; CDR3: CASSGYRGKSYEQYF
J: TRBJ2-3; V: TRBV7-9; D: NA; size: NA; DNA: TGTGCCAGCAGCAAGACCCAGGGTGCAGATACGCAGTATTTT; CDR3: CASSKTQGADTQYF
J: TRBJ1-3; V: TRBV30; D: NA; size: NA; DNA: TGTGCCTGGGGGGAGACGATCTCTGGAAACACCATATATTTT; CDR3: CAWGETISGNTIYF
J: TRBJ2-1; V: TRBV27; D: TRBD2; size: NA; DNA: TGTGCCAGCAGTAGACTAGCGGGACGGGAGCAGTTCTTC; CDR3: CASSRLAGREQFF
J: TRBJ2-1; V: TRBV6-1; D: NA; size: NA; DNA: TGTGCCAGCAGTGAAATAAGCGGGCACAATGAGCAGTTCTTC; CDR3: CASSEISGHNEQFF
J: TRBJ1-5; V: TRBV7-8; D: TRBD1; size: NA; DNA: TGTGCCAGCAGCTCCGGGACAGGGTTACAGCCCCAGCATTTT; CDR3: CASSSGTGLQPQHF